What follows are 19 T cell receptor beta chains derived from one specimen sequenced in a study of T cells in Graves' hyperthyroidism and ophthalmopathy. Amplification of TCR beta CDR3 regions used RNA as the template. HTBI primers were the set used in a first-round RT-PCR of the TCR CDR3. TCRdb analysed the multiplex PCR reads with MiXCR anew, one entry per CDR3 protein. Here the sample spans 450,000 to 500,000 distinct CDR3 sequences, around a fifth being singletons. The specimen was blood. These receptor sequences come from a woman in her 70s with Graves' ophthalmopathy.

This clonotype came up many times. The chain carries TRBV11-2 and TRBJ2-6, with D possibly being TRBD2 (5 bases). Looked up from germline, CDR1 is SGHAT and CDR2 is FQNNGV. The CDR3 contains 17 residues. V was clipped by 4 bases and J by 0 bases, with 13 bases between them. CDR3 DNA: TGTGCCAGCAGCTCAGGACTGTACCCCTCTGGGGCCAACGTCCTGACTTTC. This sequence encodes CASSSGLYPSGANVLTF.

The chain joins TRBV4-1 to TRBJ2-5; tentative D call: TRBD1 (5 bases). The V end lost 1 base, the J end lost 4 bases, and 10 bases lay between the germline ends. The CDR3 runs 14 residues. Germline V gives CDR1 MGHRA, CDR2 YSYEKL. The CDR3 is CASSQGQGGETQYF. CDR3 coding DNA: TGCGCCAGCAGCCAAGGCCAGGGTGGAGAGACCCAGTACTTC.

Points on this clonotype: Just one base apart from a much larger clone, this may be a read error. The CDR3 region is CASSLRRANTEASF. The CDR3 bases are TGCGCCAGCAGCTTGAGGCGAGCGAACACTGAAGCTTCCTTT. The chain uses TRBV5-1 and TRBJ1-1, with D uncertain. Germline values: CDR1 SGHRS, CDR2 YFSETQ. The CDR3 consists of 14 residues. Drawing the rest from reference TRBV5-1 and TRBJ1-1, the complete variable domain is KAGVTQTPRYLIKTRGQQVTLSCSPISGHRSVSWYQQTPGQGLQFLFEYFSETQRNKGNFPGRFSGRQFSNSRSEMNVSTLELGDSALYLCASSLRRANTEASFGQGTRLTVV.

This clonotype was found a few times. This rearrangement joins TRBV27 to TRBJ2-7; D ambiguous. The CDR3 has 16 amino acids. Germline V gene sequence: CDR1 MNHEY, CDR2 SMNVEV (reference sequence). V shed 3 bases and J shed 3 bases, with 18 bases lying between them. The DNA for the CDR3 is TGTGCCAGCAGTTTTGTAGGCGTTCAAGGTCGCTACGAGCAGTACTTC. Translated: CASSFVGVQGRYEQYF.

V and J are TRBV6-1 and TRBJ1-6; D not certain. With 5 bases removed from V and 10 bases from J, the gap between germline ends came to 12 bases. Germline-derived CDR1 and CDR2 are MNHNS and SASEGT. The CDR3 totals 13 residues. The CDR3 region has the DNA TGTGCCAGCAGTTTTAACCCATCCTCACCCCTCCACTTT. Amino acids: CASSFNPSSPLHF.

The chain combines TRBV7-3 with TRBJ2-1, with 10 bases fitting TRBD1. J gave up 9 bases and V 5 bases, and 4 bases lay outside the gene matches. The CDR3 has 13 amino acids. Germline V gene data show CDR1 as SGHTA and CDR2 as FQGTGA. The CDR3 reads CASSVDRGLEQFF. The CDR3 coding sequence is TGTGCCAGCAGCGTAGACAGGGGGCTTGAGCAGTTCTTC.

This clonotype occurred a few times. The rearrangement uses TRBV6-1 and TRBJ1-1; a weak D match, TRBD1 (6 bases). CDR1 is MNHNS and CDR2 is SASEGT in the germline V gene. The CDR3 runs to 14 residues. Between the trimmed V and J ends, which lost 6 bases and 0 bases, there was a span of 11 bases. The CDR3 nucleotides are TGTGCCAGCAGGCCAGGACAGATGAACACTGAAGCTTTCTTT. It encodes CASRPGQMNTEAFF.

The genes are TRBV12-3 or TRBV12-4 and TRBJ1-6; 7 bases fit TRBD1. The CDR3 contains 14 residues. The trim removed 5 bases at V and 10 bases at J, leaving 8 bases unmatched. CDR3 nucleotides: TGTGCCAGCAGTCTGACAGGGTTGGGCTCACCCCTCCACTTT. It translates to CASSLTGLGSPLHF.

This clonotype was seen repeatedly, ten times or more. The chain carries TRBV10-3 and TRBJ1-1; D is uncertain. The CDR3 runs 13 residues. V lost 0 bases to trimming and J lost 2 bases, with 4 bases between them. The germline V gene has CDR1 ENHRY and CDR2 SYGVKD. DNA of the CDR3: TGTGCCATCAGTGAGTCGAGAAACACTGAAGCTTTCTTT. It encodes CAISESRNTEAFF.

The chain carries TRBV6-5 and TRBJ2-1; D unresolved. CDR1 is MNHEY, CDR2 SVGAGI, per germline. V lost 0 bases to trimming and J lost 5 bases, with 8 bases between them. This CDR3 has 14 residues. The CDR3 region has the DNA TGTGCCAGCAGTTACTCGATCCAGAACAATGAGCAGTTCTTC. As protein: CASSYSIQNNEQFF.

In its sample, this clonotype was seen many times. V is TRBV2 and J is TRBJ1-1; 12 bases map to TRBD1. The V segment lost 1 base and the J segment 6 bases; nucleotides outside the gene matches: 3. The germline V gene encodes CDR1 SNHLY and CDR2 FYNNEI. The CDR3 extends over 15 amino acids. CDR3 sequence: CASSEVGQGASEAFF. The CDR3 nucleotides read TGTGCCAGCAGTGAAGTGGGACAGGGGGCGTCTGAAGCTTTCTTT.

The J gene is TRBJ1-4, the V gene TRBV15; 10 bases fit TRBD1. The length of the CDR3 is 13 residues. The trim removed 8 bases at V and 9 bases at J, leaving 6 bases unmatched. From germline, CDR1 is LNHNV and CDR2 YYDKDF (reference sequence). The CDR3 is CATEDRGAKKLFF. In DNA, the CDR3 is TGTGCCACCGAGGACAGGGGGGCGAAAAAACTGTTTTTT.

This clonotype occurred many times. The gene calls are TRBV3-1 and TRBJ1-2; D possibly corresponds to TRBD1 (6 bases). The germline V gene has CDR1 LGHDT and CDR2 YNNKEL (reference sequence). This CDR3 has 12 amino acids. The V gene lost 0 bases and the J gene lost 13 bases, with 12 bases spanning the gap. CDR3 nucleotides: TGTGCCAGCAGCCAAGATCCGACAGGTTGCACCTTC. Amino acid sequence: CASSQDPTGCTF.

The chain combines TRBV6-1 with TRBJ1-2; the match to TRBD1 covers 10 bases. The V and J ends lost 5 bases and 2 bases, in that order; junction bases with no gene match: 8. The CDR3 is 16 residues long. CDR1 MNHNS and CDR2 SASEGT come from the germline V gene. CDR3 sequence (DNA): TGTGCCAGCAGTAAAACTCAGGGACAGGGGAACTATGGCTACACCTTC. Translating it yields CASSKTQGQGNYGYTF.

This clonotype was recorded many times. The genes are TRBV5-1 and TRBJ2-3; 12 positions match TRBD2. Germline V gene sequence: CDR1 SGHRS, CDR2 YFSETQ. V trimming: 4 bases; J trimming: 0 bases; junction bases outside the gene matches: 3. This CDR3 is 16 amino acids long. The CDR3 loop reads CASSPGLAGSTDTQYF. The DNA for the CDR3 is TGCGCCAGCAGCCCCGGACTAGCGGGAAGCACAGATACGCAGTATTTT. Supplemented by reference TRBV5-1 and TRBJ2-3, the full variable domain reads KAGVTQTPRYLIKTRGQQVTLSCSPISGHRSVSWYQQTPGQGLQFLFEYFSETQRNKGNFPGRFSGRQFSNSRSEMNVSTLELGDSALYLCASSPGLAGSTDTQYFGPGTRLTVL.

The chain has TRBV13 and TRBJ2-3; 10 positions agree with TRBD2. J gave up 6 bases and V 4 bases, and 10 bases lay outside the gene matches. Germline V lookup: CDR1 PRHDT, CDR2 FYEKMQ (reference sequence). CDR3 length equals 16 residues. The CDR3: CASSSHPSGSTDTQYF. CDR3 DNA: TGTGCCAGCAGCTCCCACCCTAGCGGGAGTACGGATACGCAGTATTTT.

The chain uses TRBV15 and TRBJ2-3; 8 nucleotides line up with TRBD2. The CDR3 extends over 14 amino acids. With 4 bases clipped from V and 4 bases from J, the junction kept 4 bases outside the gene matches. Germline V gene data show CDR1 as LNHNV and CDR2 as YYDKDF (reference sequence). For the CDR3, the DNA is TGTGCCACCAGCAACGCAGCGGGAGCAGATACGCAGTATTTT. Encoded protein: CATSNAAGADTQYF.

This clonotype was detected only a few times. The gene calls are TRBV5-1 and TRBJ2-3, with 7 bases that match TRBD2. This CDR3 comprises 16 residues. J gave up 0 bases and V 5 bases, and 9 bases lay outside the gene matches. Germline V gene sequence: CDR1 SGHRS, CDR2 YFSETQ. The CDR3 DNA reads as TGCGCCAGCAGTCTGGGAGGGTATTCTAGCACAGATACGCAGTATTTT. It encodes CASSLGGYSSTDTQYF.

Turning to this clonotype: Given a much more abundant clone one base away, this may be a read error. Without the conserved terminal phenylalanine or tryptophan, this CDR3 likely stems from a read error. This rearrangement joins TRBV2 to TRBJ2-7; 13 positions agree with TRBD2. Germline CDR1 reads SNHLY; CDR2 reads FYNNEI. V lost 5 bases to trimming and J lost 2 bases; unmatched junction nucleotides: 3. This CDR3 has 15 residues. The CDR3 region has the DNA TGTGCCAGCAGTAAGGGGACTAGCGGGACCTACGAGCAGTACTCC. This codes for CASSKGTSGTYEQYS.